These 10 T cell receptor beta chains were sequenced from one sample in a study of T cell responses to AZD1222 COVID-19 vaccine. Some clones are missing from TCRdb's copy, which holds only in-frame ones; the method was immunoSEQ multiplex PCR. The sample records around 50,000 clones, about 80% being singletons. The material was peripheral blood, obtained on day 0 of AZD1222 vaccination. These receptors all stem from an adult in good health.

V gene TRBV7-9 combines with J gene TRBJ1-2; D call uncertain. In germline, CDR1 is SEHNR, CDR2 FQNEAQ (reference sequence). Trimming pared 4 bases from V and 4 bases from J, leaving 16 bases between. The CDR3 is 15 residues long. The CDR3 region is CASSSDQTNFYGYTF. CDR3 nucleotides: TGTGCCAGCAGCTCCGACCAGACCAATTTCTATGGCTACACCTTC.

The chain recombines TRBV7-9 with TRBJ1-2; no clear D gene. CDR1 SEHNR and CDR2 FQNEAQ come from the germline V gene (reference sequence). V dropped 7 bases and J dropped 0 bases, with 12 bases sitting between them. The length of the CDR3 is 14 residues. In nucleotides, the CDR3 is TGTGCCAGCACCATGGACTTCACTAACTATGGCTACACCTTC. Protein: CASTMDFTNYGYTF. The full variable domain, completed using reference TRBV7-9 and TRBJ1-2, is DTGVSQNPRHKITKRGQNVTFRCDPISEHNRLYWYRQTLGQGPEFLTYFQNEAQLEKSRLLSDRFSAERPKGSFSTLEIQRTEQGDSAMYLCASTMDFTNYGYTFGSGTRLTVV.

The chain is built from TRBV7-9 and TRBJ2-4, with 10 bases matching TRBD2. V dropped 8 bases and J dropped 0; count of bases not matched to a gene: 7. The CDR3 totals 16 residues. Germline V gene sequence: CDR1 SEHNR, CDR2 FQNEAQ (reference sequence). This CDR3 is CASGPRLAGAKNIQYF. The CDR3 bases are TGTGCCAGCGGACCGAGACTAGCGGGAGCCAAAAACATTCAGTACTTC.

The J gene is TRBJ1-4, the V gene TRBV5-1, with D perhaps matching TRBD1 (5 bases). Trimming stripped 4 bases from V and 4 bases from J, with 11 bases between. CDR1 and CDR2 (germline): SGHRS, YFSETQ. CDR3 length: 14 amino acids. The CDR3 region is CASSAGDFNEKLFF. The CDR3 DNA sequence: TGCGCCAGCAGCGCCGGGGACTTTAATGAAAAACTGTTTTTT.

By share, this clone counts as medium-sized. The chain employs TRBV18 and TRBJ2-3; no reliable D call. Germline loops: CDR1 KGHSH, CDR2 LQKENI. Trimming stripped 0 bases from V and 4 bases from J, with 2 bases between. This CDR3 spans 12 amino acids. The CDR3 nucleotides are TGTGCCAGCTCACCACCGGCAGATACGCAGTATTTT. It yields the protein CASSPPADTQYF.

This clone was seen a single time. The V gene is TRBV6-2 or TRBV6-3, the J gene TRBJ1-2, with TRBD1 as a possible D gene (6 bases). The germline V gene has CDR1 MNHEY and CDR2 SVGEGT. This CDR3 is 12 amino acids long. V shed 5 bases and J shed 5 bases, with 9 bases lying between them. CDR3 loop: CASSQQGYGYTF. Here the CDR3 DNA reads TGTGCCAGCAGTCAACAGGGTTATGGCTACACCTTC.

V usage is TRBV29-1 and J usage is TRBJ2-1, with D possibly TRBD2 on 6 matching bases. The V end lost 7 bases, the J end lost 0 bases, and 16 bases lay between the germline ends. In germline, CDR1 is SQVTM, CDR2 ANQGSEA. This CDR3 is 15 amino acids long. CDR3 amino acids: CSAIKLASSYNEQFF. The CDR3 coding sequence is TGCAGCGCCATTAAACTAGCTTCCTCCTACAATGAGCAGTTCTTC.

The CDR3 region is CASSWGTSGLETQYF. As DNA, the CDR3 is TGCGCCAGCAGCTGGGGGACTAGCGGGCTAGAGACCCAGTACTTC. The chain joins TRBV5-1 to TRBJ2-5; the match to TRBD2 covers 12 bases. The CDR3 has 15 amino acids. V was pared by 3 bases and J by 4 bases, with 4 bases of the junction left unmatched. Germline-derived CDR1 and CDR2 are SGHRS and YFSETQ.

The rearrangement joins TRBV5-1 to TRBJ1-6, with D maybe TRBD1 (5 bases). Trimming removed 4 bases at V and 7 bases at J, with 12 bases between. The CDR3 extends over 14 amino acids. CDR1 and CDR2 from the germline V gene are SGHRS and YFSETQ. The DNA for the CDR3 is TGCGCCAGCAGCGGGGGTCGTCTCAATTCACCCCTCCACTTT. Its translation: CASSGGRLNSPLHF.

The chain is built from TRBV2 and TRBJ2-5; D is ambiguous. The length of the CDR3 is 14 residues. V dropped 2 bases and J dropped 2 bases, with 9 bases sitting between them. The germline CDR1 and CDR2 sequences are SNHLY and FYNNEI. The CDR3 is CASSEHSVQETQYF. CDR3 DNA sequence: TGTGCCAGCAGTGAACACAGCGTACAAGAGACCCAGTACTTC. Full variable domain (outside the CDR3, taken from reference TRBV2 and TRBJ2-5): EPEVTQTPSHQVTQMGQEVILRCVPISNHLYFYWYRQILGQKVEFLVSFYNNEISEKSEIFDDQFSVERPDGSNFTLKIRSTKLEDSAMYFCASSEHSVQETQYFGPGTRLLVL.